The rows below give T cell receptor beta chains drawn from one sample of a study of T cell changes during pregnancy in multiple sclerosis. Sequenced by immunoSEQ multiplex PCR; TCRdb stores in-frame clones only, minus some. The table lists over 90,000 clones, around nine tenths of them singletons, with about 0.93% in the top ten. This specimen was peripheral blood, taken after pregnancy. These receptors all stem from a female donor with multiple sclerosis, enrolled in a pregnancy study. The conserved cysteine and the conserved F or W are not part of the CDR3 here.

j_call | v_call | cdr3_aa
TRBJ2-1 | TRBV4-2 | ASSPLTIDNEQF
TRBJ1-4 | TRBV4-1 | ASSHAGGTNEKLF
TRBJ2-1 | TRBV15 | ATSRGASGVSSYNEQF
TRBJ1-1 | TRBV5-1 | ASSFREGGTEAF
TRBJ2-1 | TRBV9 | ASSPMDWNNEQF
TRBJ2-5 | TRBV5-4 | ASSLGDRAGTGETQY
TRBJ2-2 | TRBV5-1 | ASSLLSGGNTGELF
TRBJ2-7 | TRBV27 | ASSQTPYEQY
TRBJ2-3 | TRBV11-3 | ASSPGQGNADTQY
TRBJ2-7 | TRBV18 | ASSPPGQGTHEQY
TRBJ2-5 | TRBV2 | ASSAGQQETQY
TRBJ2-1 | TRBV4-3 | ASSQRRSSSHEQF
TRBJ2-1 | TRBV29-1 | SVEAGGNSYNEQF
TRBJ2-2 | TRBV6-5 | ASRLTQGTGELF
TRBJ1-5 | TRBV15 | ATSRTGNQPQH
TRBJ1-1 | TRBV13 | ASSLVQGVNTEAF
TRBJ1-5 | TRBV29-1 | STGAGVGQPQH
TRBJ1-2 | TRBV28 | ASSPSGQLPNYGYT
TRBJ2-7 | TRBV2 | ASRETGSRNYEQY
TRBJ1-1 | TRBV9 | ASSPGTGVPGGTEAF
TRBJ1-6 | TRBV11-2 | ASSFLGQGTYSPLH
TRBJ1-5 | TRBV7-2 | ASSLFPDYNQPQH
TRBJ2-1 | TRBV11-2 | ASSLRQGQAYNEQF
TRBJ2-5 | TRBV7-9 | ASSLGDREWQETQY
TRBJ2-1 | TRBV5-4 | ASSSSVRVTQREGMDEQF
TRBJ1-1 | TRBV5-4 | ASNTANRENTEAF
TRBJ2-5 | TRBV10-3 | AISRGQGAGETQY
TRBJ1-5 | TRBV4-2 | ASSLSARGNQPQH
TRBJ2-6 | TRBV11-2 | ASSPPPGSGANVLT
TRBJ2-2 | TRBV5-1 | ASSVSGTPNTGELF
TRBJ2-3 | TRBV9 | ASSVGWGHDGDTQY
TRBJ2-4 | TRBV19 | ASSPFSGNTIKNIQY
TRBJ2-5 | TRBV27 | ASSRKLLAGQETQY
TRBJ2-4 | TRBV28 | ASRYRQGLAKNIQY
TRBJ1-4 | TRBV4-1 | ASSQGQGVGKLF
TRBJ1-2 | TRBV19 | ASSIFGRGQEGYT
TRBJ1-1 | TRBV18 | ASSPTRQGEGEAF
TRBJ1-1 | TRBV14 | ASSQDRILFGEAF
TRBJ2-7 | TRBV6-6 | ASSYSGGSTYEQY
TRBJ2-1 | TRBV4-3 | ASSTTSTNEQF
TRBJ1-1 | TRBV6-1 | ASSRTGDTEAF
TRBJ2-2 | TRBV4-3 | ASSQDKRLWTGELF
TRBJ1-5 | TRBV5-1 | ASRPPRWSYSNQPQH
TRBJ1-1 | TRBV7-9 | ASSLIGLKSEAF
TRBJ2-5 | TRBV18 | ASSPGLRRERRETQY
TRBJ2-7 | TRBV5-1 | ASSAQPDSYEQY
TRBJ2-1 | TRBV11-3 | ASSSGTSGGIEQF
TRBJ2-6 | TRBV7-2 | ASSLGQGSTGANVLT
TRBJ1-2 | TRBV30 | AWSSTGQGLGPYGYT
TRBJ1-1 | TRBV28 | ASRGLPMNTEAF
TRBJ1-3 | TRBV5-5 | ASSTLDGLSGNTIY
TRBJ1-1 | TRBV5-6 | ASSPGGYLSEAF